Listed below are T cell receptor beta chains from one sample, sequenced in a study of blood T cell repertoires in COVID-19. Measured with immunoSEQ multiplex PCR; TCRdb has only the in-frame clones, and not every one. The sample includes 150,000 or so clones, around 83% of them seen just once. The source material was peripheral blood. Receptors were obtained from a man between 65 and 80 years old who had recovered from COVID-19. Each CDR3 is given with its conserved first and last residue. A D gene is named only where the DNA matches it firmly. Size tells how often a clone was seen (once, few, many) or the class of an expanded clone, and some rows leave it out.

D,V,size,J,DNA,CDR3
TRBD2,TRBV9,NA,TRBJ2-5,TGTGCCAGCAGCTTTGGACTAGCGGGAACTGAGACCCAGTACTTC,CASSFGLAGTETQYF
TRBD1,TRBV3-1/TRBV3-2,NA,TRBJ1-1,TGTGCCAGCAGCGACGACAGGGGCGTTATGAACACTGAAGCTTTCTTT,CASSDDRGVMNTEAFF
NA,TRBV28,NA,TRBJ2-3,TGTGCCAGCAGTGGCAACAGGGGGGGAGGGACAGATACGCAGTATTTT,CASSGNRGGGTDTQYF
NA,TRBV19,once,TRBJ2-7,TGTGCCAGTAGTATAGGCGGGGCCTCCTCCTACGAGCAGTACTTC,CASSIGGASSYEQYF
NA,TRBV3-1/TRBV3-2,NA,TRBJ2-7,TGTGCCAGCAGCCAGGGACTGCTTAGGGAGCAGTACTTC,CASSQGLLREQYF
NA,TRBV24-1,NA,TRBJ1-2,TGTGCCACCAGTGACGGGACTTTCAACTATGGCTACACCTTC,CATSDGTFNYGYTF
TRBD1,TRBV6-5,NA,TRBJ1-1,TGTGCCAGCAGGGGGACAGGGCTAGCTTTCTTT,CASRGTGLAFF
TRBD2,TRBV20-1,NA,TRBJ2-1,TGCAGTGCTAGTAGCGGGATTAGCAATGAGCAGTTCTTC,CSASSGISNEQFF
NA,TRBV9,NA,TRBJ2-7,TGTGCCAGCAGCGGGCTGGAGGGTTGGAGGAACGAGCAGTACTTC,CASSGLEGWRNEQYF
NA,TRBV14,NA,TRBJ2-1,TGTGCCAGCAGCCAAGAGCTCCCCTCTAGCGTGAAGTACAATGAGCAGTTCTTC,CASSQELPSSVKYNEQFF
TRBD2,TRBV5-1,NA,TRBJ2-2,TGCGCCAGCAGCTTGGCGTCCGGGACTACCAACACCGGGGAGCTGTTTTTT,CASSLASGTTNTGELFF
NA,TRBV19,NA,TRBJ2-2,TGTGCCAGTAGTATAGATCGGGGTGCCGGGGAGCTGTTTTTT,CASSIDRGAGELFF
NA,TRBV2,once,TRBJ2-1,TGTGCCAGCAGTTCAGGACTACCAACCTCGAATGAGCAGTTCTTC,CASSSGLPTSNEQFF
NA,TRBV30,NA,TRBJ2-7,TGTGCCTGGGGCAGGGGCTACGAGCAGTACTTC,CAWGRGYEQYF
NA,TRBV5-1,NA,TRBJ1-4,TGCGCCAGCAGCCCCCTGTCAGGGTTTAATGAAAAACTGTTTTTT,CASSPLSGFNEKLFF
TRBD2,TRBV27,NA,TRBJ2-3,TGTGCCAGCAGTTCACCGGGACTAGCGGGAGCTGATACGCAGTATTTT,CASSSPGLAGADTQYF
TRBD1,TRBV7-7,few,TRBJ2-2,TGTGCTAGCAGCGCGTCCGGGACAGATAGGATGTTTTTT,CASSASGTDRMFF
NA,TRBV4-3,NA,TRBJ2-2,TGCGCCAGCAGCCAAAAGCTGACAGGCATCCTTATAAACACCGGGGAGCTGTTTTTT,CASSQKLTGILINTGELFF
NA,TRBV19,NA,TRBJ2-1,TGTGCCAGTAGTATCCGACAGACATACAATGAGCAGTTCTTC,CASSIRQTYNEQFF
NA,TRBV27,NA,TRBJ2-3,TGTGCCAGCAGGCGTCAAAACGTGGATACGCAGTATTTT,CASRRQNVDTQYF
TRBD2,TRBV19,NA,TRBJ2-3,TGTGCCAGTAGTATTCGGAGCGGGAGGGCCACGGATACGCAGTATTTT,CASSIRSGRATDTQYF
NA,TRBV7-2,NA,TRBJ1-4,TGTGCCAGCAGCCCATCCGGGACACCTTATGAAAAACTGTTTTTT,CASSPSGTPYEKLFF
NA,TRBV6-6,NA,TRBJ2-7,TGTGCCAGCAGTTACCCGATGGGGGGCGAGCAGTACTTC,CASSYPMGGEQYF
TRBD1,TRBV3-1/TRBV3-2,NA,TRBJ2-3,TGTGCCAGCAGCCAAGCACCCCAGGGGGCTCGCACAGATACGCAGTATTTT,CASSQAPQGARTDTQYF
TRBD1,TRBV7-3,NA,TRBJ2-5,TGTGCCAGCAGCTCCGGGACAGGGCCCCAAGAGACCCAGTACTTC,CASSSGTGPQETQYF
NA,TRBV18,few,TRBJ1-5,TGTGCCAGCTCTCTAGGACAGCTTTATAGCAATCAGCCCCAGCATTTT,CASSLGQLYSNQPQHF
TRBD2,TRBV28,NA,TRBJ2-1,TGTGCCAGCAGTTTAACCCCCACTAGCGGGAGGGCCGCGTACAATGAGCAGTTCTTC,CASSLTPTSGRAAYNEQFF
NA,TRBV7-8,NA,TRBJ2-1,TGTGCCAGCAGCTTAAGGTCTCTAGGTGGGAATGAGCAGTTCTTC,CASSLRSLGGNEQFF
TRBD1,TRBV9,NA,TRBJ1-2,TGTGCCAGCAGCGTAGGACAGGGGCCGGCCTATGGCTACACCTTC,CASSVGQGPAYGYTF
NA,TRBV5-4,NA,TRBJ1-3,TGTGCCAGCAGTGCGCCGGGACTCAACTCTGGAAACACCATATATTTT,CASSAPGLNSGNTIYF
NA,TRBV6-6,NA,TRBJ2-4,TGTGCCAGCACCCTGGACAGCAACAAAAACATTCAGTACTTC,CASTLDSNKNIQYF
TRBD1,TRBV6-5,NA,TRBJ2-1,TGTGCCAGCAGTAAACAGGGGGCTACTTACAATGAGCAGTTCTTC,CASSKQGATYNEQFF
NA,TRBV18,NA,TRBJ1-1,TGTGCCAGCTCACCTGGTCACACGAACACTGAAGCTTTCTTT,CASSPGHTNTEAFF
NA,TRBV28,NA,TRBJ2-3,TGTGCCAGCAGTTCGGTCACAGATACGCAGTATTTT,CASSSVTDTQYF
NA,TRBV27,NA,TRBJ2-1,TGTGCCAGCAGTCCAGATTGGGAGGCTACCTACAATGAGCAGTTCTTC,CASSPDWEATYNEQFF
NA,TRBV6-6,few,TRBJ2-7,TGTGCCAGCAGTCCCCGGACACTAGATGGCGGGACAGACCCTCTAATTCAGTACTTC,CASSPRTLDGGTDPLIQYF
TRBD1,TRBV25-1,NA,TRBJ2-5,TGTGCCAGCAGTGATGAAGCCGGGACAGGGTTAGAGACCCAGTACTTC,CASSDEAGTGLETQYF
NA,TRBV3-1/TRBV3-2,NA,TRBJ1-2,TGTGCCAGCAGCTCCCGCGGTCCCATGGTGGGCTACACCTTC,CASSSRGPMVGYTF
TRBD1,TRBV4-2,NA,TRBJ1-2,TGTGCCAGCAGCCCAGACCAGGGGGCTAACTATGGCTACACCTTC,CASSPDQGANYGYTF
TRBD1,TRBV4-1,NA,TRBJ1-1,TGCGCCAGCAGCAAGGGACAGGGAACGAACACTGAAGCTTTCTTT,CASSKGQGTNTEAFF
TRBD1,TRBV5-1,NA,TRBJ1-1,TGCGCCAGCAGCGCCGGGACAGTTATCAACACTGAAGCTTTCTTT,CASSAGTVINTEAFF
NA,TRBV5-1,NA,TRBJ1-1,TGCGCCAGCACTCCGGGGGGGTATAACACTGAAGCTTTCTTT,CASTPGGYNTEAFF
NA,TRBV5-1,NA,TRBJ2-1,TGCGCCAGCAGCTTGACAGAGGGAAGATGGAATGAGCAGTTCTTC,CASSLTEGRWNEQFF
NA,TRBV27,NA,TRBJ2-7,TGTGCCAGCAGTATATCGGCTAGAATCTACGAGCAGTACTTC,CASSISARIYEQYF
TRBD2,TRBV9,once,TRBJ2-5,TGTGCCAGCAGCGTAGGCGGGAGCTTGGCAGAGACCCAGTACTTC,CASSVGGSLAETQYF